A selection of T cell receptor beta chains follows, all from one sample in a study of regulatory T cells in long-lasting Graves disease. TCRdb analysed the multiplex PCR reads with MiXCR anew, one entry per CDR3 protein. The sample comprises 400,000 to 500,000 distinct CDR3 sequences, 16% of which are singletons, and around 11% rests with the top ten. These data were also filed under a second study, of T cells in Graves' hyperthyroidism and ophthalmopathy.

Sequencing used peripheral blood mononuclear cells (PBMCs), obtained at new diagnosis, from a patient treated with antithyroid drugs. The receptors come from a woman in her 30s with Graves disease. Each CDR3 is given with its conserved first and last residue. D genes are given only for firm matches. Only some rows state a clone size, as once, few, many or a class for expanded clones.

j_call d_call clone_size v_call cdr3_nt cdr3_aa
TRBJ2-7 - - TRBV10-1 TGCGCCAGCAGTCCAGGGTTTAACGAGCAGTACTTC CASSPGFNEQYF
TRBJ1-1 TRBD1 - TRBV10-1 TGCGCCAGCAGTAAGGGGGCGAACACTGAAGCTTTCTTT CASSKGANTEAFF
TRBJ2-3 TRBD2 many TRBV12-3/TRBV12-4 TGTGCCAGCCGGTCAAGCGGGAGGTCCCACAGCACAGATACGCAGTATTTT CASRSSGRSHSTDTQYF
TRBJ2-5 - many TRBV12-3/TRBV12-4 TGTGCCAGCAGTTTTTTCGGAGAGACCCAGTACTTC CASSFFGETQYF
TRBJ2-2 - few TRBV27 TGTGCCAGCACTGGGGCGGTGAACACCGGGGAGCTGTTTTTT CASTGAVNTGELFF
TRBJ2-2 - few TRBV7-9 TGTGCCAGCAGCAAGGGGGCTAGCGCCCACACCGGGGAGCTGTTTTTT CASSKGASAHTGELFF
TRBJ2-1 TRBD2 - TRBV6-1 TGTGCCAGCAGTACCCGGACTAGCGTATTCTACAATGAGCAGTTCTTC CASSTRTSVFYNEQFF
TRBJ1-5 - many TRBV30 TGTGCCTGGAGTGACCTGGGCAATAGCAATCAGCCCCAGCATTTT CAWSDLGNSNQPQHF
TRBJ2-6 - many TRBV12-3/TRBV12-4 TGTGCCAGCAGTTTAGCGGAGGCGGGCTCTGGGGCCAACGTCCTGACTTTC CASSLAEAGSGANVLTF
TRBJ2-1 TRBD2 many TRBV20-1 TGCAGTGCTAGAAACTCCGGGACTAGCCCTGAGCAGTTCTTC CSARNSGTSPEQFF
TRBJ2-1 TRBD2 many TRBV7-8 TGTGCCAGCAGCTTAGTGGGAGGGCCGGGAAATGAGCAGTTCTTC CASSLVGGPGNEQFF
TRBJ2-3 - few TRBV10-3 TGTGCCATCAGTGGTGACGTCAGGCCAGATACGCAGTATTTT CAISGDVRPDTQYF
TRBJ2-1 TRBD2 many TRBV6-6 TGTGCCAGCAGTTACTCGACTAGGGCTAGCGGCAATGAGCAGTTCTTC CASSYSTRASGNEQFF
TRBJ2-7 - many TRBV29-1 TGCAGCGTTATGACCAGGGAGCTCTACGAGCAGTACTTC CSVMTRELYEQYF
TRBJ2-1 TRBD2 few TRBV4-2 TGTGCCAGCAGCCAAGTATCTAGCGGGGGTATAAACAATGAGCAGTTCTTC CASSQVSSGGINNEQFF
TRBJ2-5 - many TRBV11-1 TGTGCCAGCAGTTCCCGAGCAGGGAAAGAGACCCAGTACTTC CASSSRAGKETQYF
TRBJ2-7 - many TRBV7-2 TGTGCCAGCAGCTTAGCCTGGCAGGGATCCTACGAGCAGTACTTC CASSLAWQGSYEQYF
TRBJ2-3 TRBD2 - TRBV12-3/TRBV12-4 TGTGCCAGCAGTCCCCCGGGACTAGCCGTCTATAATACGCAGTATTTT CASSPPGLAVYNTQYF
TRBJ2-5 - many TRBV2 TGTGCCAGCAGTGAAGCGGGGGTGGAGACCCAGTACTTC CASSEAGVETQYF
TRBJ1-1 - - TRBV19 TGTGCCAGTATTGTCGGGGCAGGGATGAACACTGAAGCTTTCTTT CASIVGAGMNTEAFF
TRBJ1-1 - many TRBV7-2 TGTGCCAGCAGCTTTGGGACCAGGGGAGAGGCTTTCTTT CASSFGTRGEAFF
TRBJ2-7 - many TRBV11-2 TGTGCCAGCAGCTTATCCCTCATAAACCAGTACTTC CASSLSLINQYF
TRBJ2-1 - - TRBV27 TGTGCCAGCAGTTCCACTCCCCTCTCCTACAATGAGCAGTTCTTC CASSSTPLSYNEQFF
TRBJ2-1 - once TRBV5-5 TGTGCCAGCAGCTCTAGCGTGCTCTACAATGAGCAGTTCTTC CASSSSVLYNEQFF
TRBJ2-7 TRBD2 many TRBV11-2 TGTGCCAGCAGCCCGAAAGCGGGAGCGGTTGGCGAGCAGTACTTC CASSPKAGAVGEQYF
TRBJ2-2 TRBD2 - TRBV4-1 TGCGCCAGCAGCGGTTTGGCGGCGGGAGGGGGCGGGGAGCTGTTTTTT CASSGLAAGGGGELFF
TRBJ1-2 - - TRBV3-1 TGTGCCAGCAGCCACCGGGCCAGTAGTGAGGGCTACACCTTC CASSHRASSEGYTF
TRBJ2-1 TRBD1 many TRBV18 TGTGCCAGCTCACCCCTGACAGGGGGCCGTGAGCAGTTCTTC CASSPLTGGREQFF
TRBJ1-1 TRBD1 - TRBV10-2 TGCGCCAGCAGTGAGGCAGGGGGCGCCGCCCAGAACACTGAAGCTTTCTTT CASSEAGGAAQNTEAFF
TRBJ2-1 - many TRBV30 TGTGCCTGGAGTGGAGGCGGGGAGCAGTTCTTC CAWSGGGEQFF
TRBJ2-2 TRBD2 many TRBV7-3 TGTGCCAGCAGCTTAGAGAAGGGGACTAGCGGGAGGACCGGGGAGCTGTTTTTT CASSLEKGTSGRTGELFF
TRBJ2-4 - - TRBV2 TGTGCCAGCAGTGAGTTTGGGTTAGCCAAAAACATTCAGTACTTC CASSEFGLAKNIQYF
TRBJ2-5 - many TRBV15 TGTGCCACCAGCAGGCCTCCGGAGACCCAGTACTTC CATSRPPETQYF
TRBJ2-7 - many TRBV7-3 TGTGCCAGCAGCGCCCCTATTAGCGAGCAGTACTTC CASSAPISEQYF
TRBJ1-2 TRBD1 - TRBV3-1 TGTGCCAGCATCGACAGGGATGGCTACACCTTC CASIDRDGYTF
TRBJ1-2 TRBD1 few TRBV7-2 TGTGCCAGCAGCTCGCCGGGACAGGGTGGTGGCTACACCTTC CASSSPGQGGGYTF
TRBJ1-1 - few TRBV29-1 TGCAGCGTTCGGGGAGGCTTGGGGGGATTTCGAGGGACTGAAGCTTTCTTT CSVRGGLGGFRGTEAFF
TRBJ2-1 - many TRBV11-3 TGTGCCAGCAGCTTAGATCCTTTGAGCTCCTACAATGAGCAGTTCTTC CASSLDPLSSYNEQFF
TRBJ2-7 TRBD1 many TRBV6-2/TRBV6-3 TGTGCCAGCAGTTTCCAGACAGGGTTCTCCTACGAGCAGTACTTC CASSFQTGFSYEQYF
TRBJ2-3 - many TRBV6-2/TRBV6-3 TGTGCCAGCAGTTACAACAGCCTCACAGATACGCAGTATTTT CASSYNSLTDTQYF
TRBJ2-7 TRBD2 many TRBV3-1 TGTGCCAGCAGCAAGGGACTAGCGGACTACGAGCAGTACTTC CASSKGLADYEQYF
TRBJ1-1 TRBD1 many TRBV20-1 TGCAGTGCCGGAGAAAGGACAGGGATGAACACTGAAGCTTTCTTT CSAGERTGMNTEAFF